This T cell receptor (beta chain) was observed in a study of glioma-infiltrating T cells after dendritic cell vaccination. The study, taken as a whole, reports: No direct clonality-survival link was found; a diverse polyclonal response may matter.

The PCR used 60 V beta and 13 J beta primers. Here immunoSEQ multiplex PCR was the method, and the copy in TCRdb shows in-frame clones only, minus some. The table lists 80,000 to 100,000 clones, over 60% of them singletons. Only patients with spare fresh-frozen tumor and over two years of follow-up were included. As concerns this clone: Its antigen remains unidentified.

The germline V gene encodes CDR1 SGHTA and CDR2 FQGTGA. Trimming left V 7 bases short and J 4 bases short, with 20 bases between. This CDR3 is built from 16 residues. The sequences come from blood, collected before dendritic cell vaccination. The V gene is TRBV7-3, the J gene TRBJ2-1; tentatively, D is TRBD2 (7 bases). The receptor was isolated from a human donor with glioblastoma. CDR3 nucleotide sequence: TGTGCCAGCAACCTCGGAGTGGGAGGGGGATACAATGAGCAGTTCTTC. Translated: CASNLGVGGGYNEQFF.